The 27 T cell receptor beta chains below were found in one sample sequenced in a study of cytomegalovirus exposure and HLA in healthy donors. The study ran its PCR with 60 Vbeta and 13 Jbeta primers. Clones were sequenced by immunoSEQ multiplex PCR, and TCRdb holds only the in-frame ones, with some missing. The sample holds 97,000 or so clones, roughly a tenth seen once. Sequenced sample: PBMCs. These receptor sequences come from a man aged 50-59 years in good health and CMV-seropositive.

In its sample, this clone was seen a few times. V gene TRBV6-6 combines with J gene TRBJ2-2, with a tentative D call TRBD1 (6 bases). Germline loops: CDR1 MNHNY, CDR2 SVGAGI (reference sequence). Trimming shortened V by 5 bases and J by 0 bases, and 10 bases separated the two germline ends. CDR3 length equals 15 residues. This CDR3 reads CASSQRTANTGELFF. In DNA form, the CDR3 reads TGTGCCAGCAGTCAGCGGACAGCGAACACCGGGGAGCTGTTTTTT.

V gene TRBV7-9 combines with J gene TRBJ1-2, with D possibly matching TRBD1 (6 bases). The germline gives CDR1 SEHNR, CDR2 FQNEAQ (reference sequence). The CDR3 length is 13 residues. Trimming pared 5 bases from V and 1 base from J, leaving 8 bases between. In DNA, the CDR3 is TGTGCCAGCAGCCCGGACAGTAACTATGGCTACACCTTC. This encodes CASSPDSNYGYTF.

The chain joins TRBV5-5 to TRBJ2-3; 7 bases fit TRBD1. The junction had 3 bases not matched to a gene; V was cut back by 7 bases and J by 1 base. CDR3 length: 13 residues. Germline loops: CDR1 SGHKS, CDR2 YYEKEE (reference sequence). The CDR3 bases are TGTGCCAGCGATACAGGGGGCACAGATACGCAGTATTTT. This encodes CASDTGGTDTQYF.

The chain joins TRBV27 to TRBJ2-7, with unresolved D. The CDR3 length is 13 residues. V dropped 5 bases and J dropped 5 bases, with 13 bases sitting between them. Germline values: CDR1 MNHEY, CDR2 SMNVEV (reference sequence). The CDR3 DNA reads as TGTGCCAGCAGTCCCTATTCCCCCAACGAGCAGTACTTC. Translation: CASSPYSPNEQYF.

This clone was seen a few times. The chain has TRBV30 and TRBJ1-1, with D unresolved. Germline V lookup: CDR1 GTSNPN, CDR2 SVGIG (reference sequence). The length of the CDR3 is 12 residues. The germline V and J ends were trimmed by 2 bases and 1 base, with 5 bases remaining between them. CDR3 in DNA: TGTGCCTGGAGTACCAGGAACACTGAAGCTTTCTTT. This translates into CAWSTRNTEAFF.

The J gene is TRBJ1-2, the V gene TRBV28; 10 nucleotides align to TRBD1. CDR3 length: 14 amino acids. The J segment lost 4 bases and the V segment lost 5 bases, leaving 4 bases of the junction unmatched. CDR1 is MDHEN, CDR2 SYDVKM, per germline. The CDR3 here is CASSPGTGAYGYTF. DNA of the CDR3: TGTGCCAGCAGTCCGGGGACAGGGGCCTATGGCTACACCTTC.

This chain uses TRBV10-3 with TRBJ2-3; D might be TRBD2 (6 bases). Trimming cost V 4 bases and J 2 bases, with 31 bases left between them. The CDR3 sequence is 21 residues long. CDR1 and CDR2 from the germline V gene are ENHRY and SYGVKD. DNA for the CDR3: TGTGCCATCAGTGGGCAGAGAGCGGGCGTCATGTCGAGGGAAGACACAGATACGCAGTATTTT. Protein sequence: CAISGQRAGVMSREDTDTQYF.

The table lists this clone with a few counts. Relative to the germline gene, one junction end is altered; a read error may explain this. The chain joins TRBV7-3 to TRBJ2-1, with TRBD2 matching over 11 bases. The CDR3 loop spans 13 amino acids. Germline V CDR1 and CDR2: SGHTA, FQGTGA. CDR3 residues: CASSATGTSGMIF. The CDR3 DNA is TGTGCCAGCAGCGCGACCGGGACTAGCGGTATGATCTTC.

In its sample, this clone was seen a few times. The rearrangement links TRBV1 to TRBJ2-5; the table's D gene call, TRBD2, was not cross checked with the DNA. TRBV1 is classified as a pseudogene. The length of the CDR3 is 14 residues. The CDR3 region is CTSNGLAGGETQYF. CDR3 DNA: TGCACCAGCAACGGACTAGCGGGAGGTGAGACCCAGTACTTC.

This chain uses TRBV5-1 with TRBJ2-5, with 8 bases aligning to TRBD2. Trimming cost V 0 bases and J 5 bases; bases outside gene matches: 6. Germline loops: CDR1 SGHRS, CDR2 YFSETQ. This CDR3 contains 15 residues. The CDR3 is CASSLGTSFFETQYF. CDR3 coding DNA: TGCGCCAGCAGCTTGGGGACTAGCTTTTTTGAGACCCAGTACTTC.

This clone was observed many times. The V and J genes are TRBV9 and TRBJ2-3, with D perhaps matching TRBD2 (5 bases). V lost 2 bases to trimming and J lost 4 bases, with 11 bases between them. CDR3 length equals 14 residues. Germline V lookup: CDR1 SGDLS, CDR2 YYNGEE. CDR3 DNA sequence: TGTGCCAGCAGCGTTGGGAGTCCGTCAGATACGCAGTATTTT. Protein: CASSVGSPSDTQYF.

This clone has only a few counts. The chain recombines TRBV27 with TRBJ1-5; D may be TRBD1 (6 bases). This CDR3 spans 15 amino acids. The germline V gene has CDR1 MNHEY and CDR2 SMNVEV (reference sequence). The V end was cut by 6 bases, the J end by 3 bases, with 15 bases between. The CDR3 coding sequence is TGTGCCAGCAGCAGGGGTCCGGGTTACAATCAGCCCCAGCATTTT. Its translation: CASSRGPGYNQPQHF.

The chain joins TRBV29-1 to TRBJ2-3; 8 bases agree with TRBD2. The CDR3 extends over 17 amino acids. Germline V gene lookup returns CDR1 SQVTM and CDR2 ANQGSEA. The ends lost 4 bases at V and 6 bases at J; junction bases unmatched: 18. CDR3 in DNA: TGCAGCGTTGGAGCGGGAGTGGGTCCTCTCCACGGGGATACGCAGTATTTT. The encoded protein is CSVGAGVGPLHGDTQYF.

The table lists this clone with many counts. The chain uses TRBV29-1 and TRBJ1-2; 7 positions match TRBD1. The V and J ends lost 1 base and 8 bases, in that order; junction bases with no gene match: 7. The CDR3 sequence is 13 residues long. Looked up from germline, CDR1 is SQVTM and CDR2 is ANQGSEA. CDR3 residues: CSVEAKGQIGYTF. For the CDR3, the DNA is TGCAGCGTTGAAGCCAAGGGACAGATAGGCTACACCTTC. Combining the CDR3 with reference TRBV29-1 and TRBJ1-2 gives the whole variable domain SAVISQKPSRDICQRGTSLTIQCQVDSQVTMMFWYRQQPGQSLTLIATANQGSEATYESGFVIDKFPISRPNLTFSTLTVSNMSPEDSSIYLCSVEAKGQIGYTFGSGTRLTVV.

This clone came up a few times. V is TRBV19 and J is TRBJ1-1, with D possibly being TRBD1 (5 bases). With 4 bases removed from V and 4 bases from J, the gap between germline ends came to 16 bases. CDR3 length: 15 residues. Looked up from germline, CDR1 is LNHDA and CDR2 is SQIVND (reference sequence). In DNA, the CDR3 is TGTGCCAGTAGTAGGAGGGAGGGGAGGCTCACTGAAGCTTTCTTT. This translates into CASSRREGRLTEAFF.

This clone was seen more than once but under ten times. The J gene is TRBJ2-7, the V gene TRBV5-1; D remains ambiguous. The CDR3 extends over 14 amino acids. CDR1 and CDR2 (germline): SGHRS, YFSETQ. V was pared by 2 bases and J by 0 bases, with 9 bases between. CDR3 sequence: CASSFTPSSYEQYF. DNA of the CDR3: TGCGCCAGCAGCTTTACCCCCAGCTCCTACGAGCAGTACTTC.

This clone occurred a few times. The rearrangement joins TRBV30 to TRBJ2-1; 9 positions match TRBD1. This CDR3 has 14 residues. Germline values: CDR1 GTSNPN, CDR2 SVGIG (reference sequence). With 2 bases clipped from V and 7 bases from J, the junction kept 6 bases outside the gene matches. CDR3 coding DNA: TGTGCCTGGAGTAAGGGACAGGGAGATAATGAGCAGTTCTTC. This translates into CAWSKGQGDNEQFF.

This clone came up many times. The genes are TRBV9 and TRBJ2-2; 9 bases map to TRBD1. The CDR3 is 16 amino acids. The V segment lost 0 bases and the J segment 1 base; nucleotides outside the gene matches: 1. Germline CDR1 and CDR2: SGDLS and YYNGEE. The CDR3 sequence is CASSVVDRGNTGELFF. DNA for the CDR3: TGTGCCAGCAGCGTAGTGGACAGGGGGAACACCGGGGAGCTGTTTTTT.

The chain joins TRBV5-6 to TRBJ2-5; TRBD2 agrees at 9 bases. The CDR3 length is 14 residues. Looked up from germline, CDR1 is SGHDT and CDR2 is YYEEEE. After removal of 4 bases from V and 5 bases from J, the junction contained 6 bases not matched to a gene. This chain's CDR3 is CASSGWGLAETQYF. In DNA form, the CDR3 reads TGTGCCAGCAGCGGGTGGGGACTAGCCGAGACCCAGTACTTC.

The chain is built from TRBV9 and TRBJ2-3; D gene unclear. CDR3 size: 14 residues. Trimming removed 1 base at V and 2 bases at J, with 8 bases between. Germline assignment: CDR1 SGDLS and CDR2 YYNGEE. For the CDR3, the DNA is TGTGCCAGCAGCGTATACTCAAACACAGATACGCAGTATTTT. This encodes CASSVYSNTDTQYF.

This clone was detected a few times. This chain links TRBV29-1 with TRBJ2-1; TRBD1 aligns across 9 bases. The V gene end was trimmed by 2 bases and the J gene end by 7 bases; junction bases not matched to a gene: 3. The CDR3 is 13 residues long. Per the germline V gene, CDR1 is SQVTM and CDR2 is ANQGSEA. The CDR3 spells CSVEQQGANEQFF. The CDR3 DNA reads as TGCAGCGTTGAACAACAGGGGGCTAATGAGCAGTTCTTC.

J is TRBJ1-1 and V is TRBV27, with TRBD1 matching 7 bases. Looked up from germline, CDR1 is MNHEY and CDR2 is SMNVEV (reference sequence). V shed 4 bases and J 4 bases; nucleotides not matched to a gene: 9. CDR3 length equals 15 residues. CDR3 amino acids: CASSSRTGVVTEAFF. The DNA of the CDR3 is TGTGCCAGCAGTTCGCGAACAGGGGTGGTCACTGAAGCTTTCTTT.

Concerning this clone itself: An end of the junction does not agree with germline; a read error may underlie this. This sequence joins TRBV6-1 and TRBJ2-1; D might be TRBD2 (6 bases). Germline loops: CDR1 MNHNS, CDR2 SASEGT. The CDR3 length is 14 residues. This chain's CDR3 is CASSEEVLTGVEIF. In nucleotides, the CDR3 is TGTGCCAGCAGTGAAGAGGTTCTAACGGGAGTGGAAATCTTC.

There are a few counts of this clone. The V call is TRBV2, the J call TRBJ1-5; perhaps TRBD1 as D (6 bases). The V gene lost 5 bases and the J gene lost 2 bases, with 10 bases spanning the gap. Germline assignment: CDR1 SNHLY and CDR2 FYNNEI. The CDR3 totals 14 residues. The CDR3 nucleotides read TGTGCCAGCAGTACCCACAGGGGCAATCAGCCCCAGCATTTT. Translation gives CASSTHRGNQPQHF.

This clone was counted a few times. The rearrangement uses TRBV7-2 and TRBJ2-2; 16 bases match TRBD2. CDR3 length equals 17 residues. Looked up from germline, CDR1 is SGHTA and CDR2 is FQGNSA. The J segment lost 6 bases and the V segment lost 4 bases, leaving 5 bases of the junction unmatched. As DNA, the CDR3 is TGTGCCAGCAGCTATGGGGGACTAGCGGGAGGGCCCGGGGAGCTGTTTTTT. Translating gives CASSYGGLAGGPGELFF. The complete variable domain, with remaining parts taken from reference TRBV7-2 and TRBJ2-2, reads GAGVSQSPSNKVTEKGKDVELRCDPISGHTALYWYRQSLGQGLEFLIYFQGNSAPDKSGLPSDRFSAERTGGSVSTLTIQRTQQEDSAVYLCASSYGGLAGGPGELFFGEGSRLTVL.

The sample holds a few counts of this clone. The chain joins TRBV5-1 to TRBJ1-5; D remains unclear. V lost 4 bases, J lost 2 bases, and 7 bases lay in between. Germline V gives CDR1 SGHRS, CDR2 YFSETQ. CDR3 length: 13 residues. The CDR3 is CASSPTGNQPQHF. DNA for the CDR3: TGCGCCAGCAGCCCAACAGGCAATCAGCCCCAGCATTTT. Full variable domain (rest looked up from reference TRBV5-1 and TRBJ1-5): KAGVTQTPRYLIKTRGQQVTLSCSPISGHRSVSWYQQTPGQGLQFLFEYFSETQRNKGNFPGRFSGRQFSNSRSEMNVSTLELGDSALYLCASSPTGNQPQHFGDGTRLSIL.

V and J are TRBV29-1 and TRBJ2-5; perhaps TRBD2 as D (5 bases). The CDR3 is 12 residues long. The germline V and J ends were trimmed by 0 bases and 5 bases, with 7 bases remaining between them. In germline, CDR1 is SQVTM, CDR2 ANQGSEA. CDR3 region: CSVEEVAETQYF. CDR3 DNA sequence: TGCAGCGTTGAAGAGGTAGCGGAGACCCAGTACTTC. The whole variable domain, filled in from reference TRBV29-1 and TRBJ2-5, reads SAVISQKPSRDICQRGTSLTIQCQVDSQVTMMFWYRQQPGQSLTLIATANQGSEATYESGFVIDKFPISRPNLTFSTLTVSNMSPEDSSIYLCSVEEVAETQYFGPGTRLLVL.